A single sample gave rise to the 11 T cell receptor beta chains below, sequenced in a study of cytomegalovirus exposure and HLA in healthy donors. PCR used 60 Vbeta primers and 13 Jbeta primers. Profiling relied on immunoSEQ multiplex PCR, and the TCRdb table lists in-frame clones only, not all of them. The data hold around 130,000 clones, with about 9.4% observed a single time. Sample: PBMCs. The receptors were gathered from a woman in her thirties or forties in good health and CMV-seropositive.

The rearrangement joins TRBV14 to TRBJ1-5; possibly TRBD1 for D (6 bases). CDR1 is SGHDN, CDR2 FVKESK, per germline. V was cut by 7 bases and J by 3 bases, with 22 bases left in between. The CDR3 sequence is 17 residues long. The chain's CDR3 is CASIKTNTGKANQPQHF. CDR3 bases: TGTGCCAGCATAAAAACGAATACAGGGAAGGCCAATCAGCCCCAGCATTTT.

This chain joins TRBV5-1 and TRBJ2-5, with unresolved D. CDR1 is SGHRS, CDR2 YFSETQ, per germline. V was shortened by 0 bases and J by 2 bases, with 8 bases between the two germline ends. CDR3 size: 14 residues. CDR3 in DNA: TGCGCCAGCAGCTTGGGGGCAGCACAAGAGACCCAGTACTTC. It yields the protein CASSLGAAQETQYF.

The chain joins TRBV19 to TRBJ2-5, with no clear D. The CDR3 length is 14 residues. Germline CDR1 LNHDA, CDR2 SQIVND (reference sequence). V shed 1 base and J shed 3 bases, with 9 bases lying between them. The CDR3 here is CASSIANRKETQYF. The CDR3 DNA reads TGTGCCAGTAGTATAGCGAACAGAAAAGAGACCCAGTACTTC.

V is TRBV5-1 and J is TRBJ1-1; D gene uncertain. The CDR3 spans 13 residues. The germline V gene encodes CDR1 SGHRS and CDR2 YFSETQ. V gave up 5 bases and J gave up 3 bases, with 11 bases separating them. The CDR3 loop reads CASRSYEDTEAFF. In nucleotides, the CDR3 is TGCGCCAGCAGGTCCTACGAGGACACTGAAGCTTTCTTT.

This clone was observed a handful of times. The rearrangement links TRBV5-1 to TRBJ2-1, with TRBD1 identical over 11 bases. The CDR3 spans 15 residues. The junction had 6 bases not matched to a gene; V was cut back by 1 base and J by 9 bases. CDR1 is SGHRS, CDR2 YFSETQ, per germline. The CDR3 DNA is TGCGCCAGCAGCTTGCGGGACAGGGGGATAGGTGAGCAGTTCTTC. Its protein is CASSLRDRGIGEQFF.

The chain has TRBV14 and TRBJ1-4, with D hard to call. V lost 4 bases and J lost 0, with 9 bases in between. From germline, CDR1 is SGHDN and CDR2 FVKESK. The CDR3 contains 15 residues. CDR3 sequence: CASSPGDATNEKLFF. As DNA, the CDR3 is TGTGCCAGCAGCCCTGGAGATGCAACTAATGAAAAACTGTTTTTT.

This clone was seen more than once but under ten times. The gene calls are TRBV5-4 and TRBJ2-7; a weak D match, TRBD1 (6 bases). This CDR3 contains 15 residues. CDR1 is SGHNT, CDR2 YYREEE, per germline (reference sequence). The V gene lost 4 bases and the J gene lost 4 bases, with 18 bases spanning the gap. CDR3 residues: CASSPPGDTYYEQYF. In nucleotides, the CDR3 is TGTGCCAGCAGCCCCCCCGGGGACACCTATTACGAGCAGTACTTC.

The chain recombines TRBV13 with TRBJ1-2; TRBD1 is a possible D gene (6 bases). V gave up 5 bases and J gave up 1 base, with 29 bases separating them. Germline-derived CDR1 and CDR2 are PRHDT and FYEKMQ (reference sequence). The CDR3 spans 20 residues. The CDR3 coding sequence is TGTGCCAGCAGCATAAAAGCCACCGGGACACAAGACACCGATAACTATGGCTACACCTTC. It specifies CASSIKATGTQDTDNYGYTF.

This chain's CDR3 is CASSGGRSYNSPLHF. CDR3 DNA: TGTGCCAGCAGTGGAGGCCGATCCTATAATTCACCCCTCCACTTT. The rearrangement links TRBV6-1 to TRBJ1-6; no firm D call. The CDR3 runs to 15 residues. The V gene lost 4 bases and the J gene lost 1 base, with 8 bases spanning the gap. The germline gives CDR1 MNHNS, CDR2 SASEGT.

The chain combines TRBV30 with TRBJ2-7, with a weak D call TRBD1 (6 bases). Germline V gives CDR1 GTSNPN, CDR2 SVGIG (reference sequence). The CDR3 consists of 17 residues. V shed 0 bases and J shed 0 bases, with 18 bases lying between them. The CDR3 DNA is TGTGCCTGGAGTGTACGACGCCAGGGGACGTTCTCCTACGAGCAGTACTTC. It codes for CAWSVRRQGTFSYEQYF. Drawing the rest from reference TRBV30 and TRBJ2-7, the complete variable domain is SQTIHQWPATLVQPVGSPLSLECTVEGTSNPNLYWYRQAAGRGLQLLFYSVGIGQISSEVPQNLSASRPQDRQFILSSKKLLLSDSGFYLCAWSVRRQGTFSYEQYFGPGTRLTVT.

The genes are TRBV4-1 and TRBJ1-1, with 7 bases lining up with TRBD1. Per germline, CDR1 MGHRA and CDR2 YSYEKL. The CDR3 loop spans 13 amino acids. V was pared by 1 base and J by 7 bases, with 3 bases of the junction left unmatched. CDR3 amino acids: CASSQGQGIEAFF. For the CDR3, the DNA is TGCGCCAGCAGCCAAGGACAGGGAATTGAAGCTTTCTTT.